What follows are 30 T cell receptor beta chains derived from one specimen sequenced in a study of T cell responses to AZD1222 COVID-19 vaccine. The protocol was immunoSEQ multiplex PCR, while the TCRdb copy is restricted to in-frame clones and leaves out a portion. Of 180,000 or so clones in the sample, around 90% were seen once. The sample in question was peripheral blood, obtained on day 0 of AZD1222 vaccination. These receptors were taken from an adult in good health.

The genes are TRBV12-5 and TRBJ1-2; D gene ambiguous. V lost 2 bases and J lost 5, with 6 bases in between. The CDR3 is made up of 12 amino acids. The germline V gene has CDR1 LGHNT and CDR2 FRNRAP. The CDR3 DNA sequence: TGTGCTAGTGGTTTGCGAGGGTATGGCTACACCTTC. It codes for CASGLRGYGYTF.

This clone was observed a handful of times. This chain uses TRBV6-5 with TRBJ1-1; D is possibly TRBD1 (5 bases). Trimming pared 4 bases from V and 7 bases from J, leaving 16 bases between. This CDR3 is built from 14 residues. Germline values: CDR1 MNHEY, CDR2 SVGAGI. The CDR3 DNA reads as TGTGCCAGCAGTTTAGGCGTGGAGGGGTTTGAAGCTTTCTTT. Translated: CASSLGVEGFEAFF.

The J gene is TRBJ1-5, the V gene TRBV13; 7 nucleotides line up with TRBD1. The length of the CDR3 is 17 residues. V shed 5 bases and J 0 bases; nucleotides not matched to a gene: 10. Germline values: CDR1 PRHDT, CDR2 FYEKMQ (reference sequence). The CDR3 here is CASSLSGGRYSNQPQHF. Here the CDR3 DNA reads TGTGCCAGCAGCCTATCAGGGGGACGGTATAGCAATCAGCCCCAGCATTTT. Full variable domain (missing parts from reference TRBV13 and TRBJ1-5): AAGVIQSPRHLIKEKRETATLKCYPIPRHDTVYWYQQGPGQDPQFLISFYEKMQSDKGSIPDRFSAQQFSDYHSELNMSSLELGDSALYFCASSLSGGRYSNQPQHFGDGTRLSIL.

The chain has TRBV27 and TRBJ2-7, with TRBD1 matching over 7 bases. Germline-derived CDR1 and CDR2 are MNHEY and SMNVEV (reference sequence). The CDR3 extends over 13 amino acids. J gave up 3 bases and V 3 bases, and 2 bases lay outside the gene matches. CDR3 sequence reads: CASSLGTDYEQYF. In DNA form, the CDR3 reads TGTGCCAGCAGTTTGGGGACAGACTACGAGCAGTACTTC.

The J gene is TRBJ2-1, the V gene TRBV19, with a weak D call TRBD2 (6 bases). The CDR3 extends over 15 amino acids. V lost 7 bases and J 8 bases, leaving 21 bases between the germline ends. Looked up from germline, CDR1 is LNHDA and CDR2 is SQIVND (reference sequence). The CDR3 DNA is TGTGCCAGTACCTCCGGATGGCGGGGCGGAGATGAGCAGTTCTTC. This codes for CASTSGWRGGDEQFF.

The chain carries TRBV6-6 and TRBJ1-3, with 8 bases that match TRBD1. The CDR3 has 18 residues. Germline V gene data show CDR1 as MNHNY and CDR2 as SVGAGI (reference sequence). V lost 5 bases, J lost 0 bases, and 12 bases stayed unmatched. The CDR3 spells CASSPGTGTFYSGNTIYF. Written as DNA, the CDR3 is TGTGCCAGCAGTCCCGGGACAGGCACCTTTTACTCTGGAAACACCATATATTTT.

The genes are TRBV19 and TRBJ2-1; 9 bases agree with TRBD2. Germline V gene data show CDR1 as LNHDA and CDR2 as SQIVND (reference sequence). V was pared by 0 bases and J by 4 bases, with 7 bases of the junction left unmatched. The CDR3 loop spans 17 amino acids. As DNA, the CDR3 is TGTGCCAGTAGTATAGATAAAGCTAGCGGGGTTTACAATGAGCAGTTCTTC. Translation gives CASSIDKASGVYNEQFF.

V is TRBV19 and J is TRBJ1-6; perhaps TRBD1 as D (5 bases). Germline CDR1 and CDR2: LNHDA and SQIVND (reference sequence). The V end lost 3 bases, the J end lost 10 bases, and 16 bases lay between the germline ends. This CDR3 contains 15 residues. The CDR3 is CASSIVGVGESPLHF. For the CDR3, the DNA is TGTGCCAGTAGTATCGTGGGGGTAGGAGAGTCACCCCTCCACTTT.

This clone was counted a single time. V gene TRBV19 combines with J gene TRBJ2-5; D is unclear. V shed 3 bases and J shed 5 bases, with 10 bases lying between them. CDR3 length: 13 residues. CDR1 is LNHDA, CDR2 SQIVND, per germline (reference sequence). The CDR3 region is CASSITSRETQYF. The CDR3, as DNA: TGTGCCAGTAGTATTACCTCCCGGGAGACCCAGTACTTC.

The CDR3 loop is CAWNSRVNPGEREKLFF. The DNA for the CDR3 is TGTGCCTGGAACTCTCGAGTCAATCCAGGGGAACGTGAAAAACTGTTTTTT. The V and J genes are TRBV30 and TRBJ1-4; D perhaps matches TRBD1 (6 bases). This CDR3 is 17 amino acids long. Germline V gene lookup returns CDR1 GTSNPN and CDR2 SVGIG (reference sequence). V shed 4 bases and J shed 7 bases, with 25 bases lying between them.

The CDR3: CASSPGPGDTQYF. The CDR3 region has the DNA TGCGCCAGCAGCCCGGGACCGGGGGATACGCAGTATTTT. The chain combines TRBV5-1 with TRBJ2-3; D may correspond to TRBD1 or TRBD2 (5 bases each). CDR1 is SGHRS and CDR2 is YFSETQ in the germline V gene. The germline V and J ends were trimmed by 4 bases and 6 bases, with 12 bases remaining between them. The CDR3 has 13 amino acids.

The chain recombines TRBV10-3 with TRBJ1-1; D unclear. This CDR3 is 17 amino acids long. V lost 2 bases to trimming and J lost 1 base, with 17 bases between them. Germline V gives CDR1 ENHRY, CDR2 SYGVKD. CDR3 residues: CAISEREGDPGNTEAFF. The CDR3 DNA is TGTGCCATCAGTGAGAGGGAAGGTGACCCGGGGAACACTGAAGCTTTCTTT.

CDR3 in amino acids: CASSLTRGYGNEQFF. In DNA form, the CDR3 reads TGTGCCAGCAGCTTAACGAGAGGGTATGGCAATGAGCAGTTCTTC. The V and J genes are TRBV7-2 and TRBJ2-1; D perhaps matches TRBD2 (5 bases). The CDR3 runs to 15 residues. V was cut by 2 bases and J by 6 bases, with 14 bases left in between. Germline V gene lookup returns CDR1 SGHTA and CDR2 FQGNSA.

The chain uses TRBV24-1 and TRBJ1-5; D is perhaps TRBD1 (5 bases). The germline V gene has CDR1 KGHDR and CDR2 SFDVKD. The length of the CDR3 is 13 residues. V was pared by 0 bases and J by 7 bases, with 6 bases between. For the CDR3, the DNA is TGTGCCACCAGTGATTTGAGGGGACAGCCCCAGCATTTT. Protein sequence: CATSDLRGQPQHF.

The chain's CDR3 is CASSYDIRPRYEQYF. The CDR3 DNA reads as TGTGCCAGCAGTTACGATATAAGGCCCCGCTACGAGCAGTACTTC. The chain is built from TRBV6-5 and TRBJ2-7; D is unclear. Germline lookup yields CDR1 MNHEY and CDR2 SVGAGI. Trimming took off 2 bases at V and 3 bases at J, with 14 bases between the two ends. The CDR3 has 15 residues.

The CDR3 coding sequence is TGTGCCAGCAGTCAGGCTTTACAAGAGACCCAGTACTTC. This gives the protein CASSQALQETQYF. The chain couples TRBV5-6 to TRBJ2-5; D ambiguous. Trimming shortened V by 5 bases and J by 2 bases, and 10 bases separated the two germline ends. The CDR3 runs 13 residues. The V gene's germline CDR1 is SGHDT and CDR2 YYEEEE.

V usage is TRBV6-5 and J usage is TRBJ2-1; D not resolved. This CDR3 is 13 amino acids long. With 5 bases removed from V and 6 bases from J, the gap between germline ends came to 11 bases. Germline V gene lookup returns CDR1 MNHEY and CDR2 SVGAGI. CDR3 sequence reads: CASSPSWGNEQFF. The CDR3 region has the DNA TGTGCCAGCAGTCCCTCGTGGGGCAATGAGCAGTTCTTC.

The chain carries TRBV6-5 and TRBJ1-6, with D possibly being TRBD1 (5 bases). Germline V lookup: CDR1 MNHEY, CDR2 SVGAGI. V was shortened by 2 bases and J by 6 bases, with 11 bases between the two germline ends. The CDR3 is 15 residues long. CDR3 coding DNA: TGTGCCAGCAGTTACCTTCGTCAGGGTAATTCACCCCTCCACTTT. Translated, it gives CASSYLRQGNSPLHF.

The CDR3: CASSQAGQGNTEAFF. CDR3 bases: TGTGCCAGCAGCCAAGCCGGACAGGGGAACACTGAAGCTTTCTTT. The chain uses TRBV4-2 and TRBJ1-1; TRBD1 matches 8 bases. Germline CDR1 reads LGHNA; CDR2 reads YNFKEQ. With V trimmed by 1 base and J by 1 base, 2 bases remained unmatched. This CDR3 has 15 amino acids.

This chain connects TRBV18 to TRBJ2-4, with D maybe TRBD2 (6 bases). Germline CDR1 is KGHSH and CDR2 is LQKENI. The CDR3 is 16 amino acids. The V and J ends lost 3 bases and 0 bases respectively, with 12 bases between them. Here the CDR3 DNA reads TGTGCCAGCTCACCGCGGAGCGGGTTAGCCAAAAACATTCAGTACTTC. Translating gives CASSPRSGLAKNIQYF.

Here the CDR3 reads CASMTGDSQGYTF. The DNA of the CDR3 is TGTGCCAGCATGACGGGGGATTCCCAAGGCTACACCTTC. The gene calls are TRBV6-4 and TRBJ1-2, with a possible D match to TRBD1 (5 bases). The CDR3 contains 13 residues. Trimming took off 7 bases at V and 8 bases at J, with 17 bases between the two ends. Germline lookup yields CDR1 MRHNA and CDR2 SNTAGT.

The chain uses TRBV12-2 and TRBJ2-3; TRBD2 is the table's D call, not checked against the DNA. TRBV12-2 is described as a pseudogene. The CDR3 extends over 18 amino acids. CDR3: CASRWAKPSTRSSDTQYF. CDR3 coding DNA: TGTGCAAGTCGCTGGGCGAAACCTTCGACTAGATCATCAGATACGCAGTATTTT.

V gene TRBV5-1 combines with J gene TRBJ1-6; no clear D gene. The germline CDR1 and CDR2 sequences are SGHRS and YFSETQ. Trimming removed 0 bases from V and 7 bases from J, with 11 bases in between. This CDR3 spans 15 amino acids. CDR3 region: CASSLDGRKNSPLHF. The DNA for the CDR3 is TGCGCCAGCAGCTTGGATGGCAGAAAGAATTCACCCCTCCACTTT.

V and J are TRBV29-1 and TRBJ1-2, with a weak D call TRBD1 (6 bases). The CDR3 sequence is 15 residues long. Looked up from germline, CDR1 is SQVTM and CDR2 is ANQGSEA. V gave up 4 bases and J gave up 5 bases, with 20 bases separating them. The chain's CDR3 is CSVAGGATDKYGYTF. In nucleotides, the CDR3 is TGCAGCGTTGCTGGGGGGGCCACCGATAAGTATGGCTACACCTTC.

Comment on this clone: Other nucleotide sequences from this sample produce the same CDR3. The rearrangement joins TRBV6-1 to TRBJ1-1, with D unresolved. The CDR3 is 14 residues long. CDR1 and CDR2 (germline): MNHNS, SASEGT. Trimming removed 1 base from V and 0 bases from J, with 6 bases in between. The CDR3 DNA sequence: TGTGCCAGCAGTGAAGGTACAGTGAACACTGAAGCTTTCTTT. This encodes CASSEGTVNTEAFF.

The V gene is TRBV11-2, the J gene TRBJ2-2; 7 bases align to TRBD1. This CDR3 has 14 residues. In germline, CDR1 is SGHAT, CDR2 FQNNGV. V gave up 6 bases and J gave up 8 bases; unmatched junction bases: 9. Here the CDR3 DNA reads TGTGCCAGCAGGAGAATCCAGGGGGTGGGGGAGCTGTTTTTT. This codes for CASRRIQGVGELFF.

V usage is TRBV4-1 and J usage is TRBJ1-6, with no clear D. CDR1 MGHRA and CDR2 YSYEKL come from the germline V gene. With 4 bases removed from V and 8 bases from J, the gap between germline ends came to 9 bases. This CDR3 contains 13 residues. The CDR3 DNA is TGCGCCAGCAGCCTCATTCGGGATTCACCCCTCCACTTT. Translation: CASSLIRDSPLHF.

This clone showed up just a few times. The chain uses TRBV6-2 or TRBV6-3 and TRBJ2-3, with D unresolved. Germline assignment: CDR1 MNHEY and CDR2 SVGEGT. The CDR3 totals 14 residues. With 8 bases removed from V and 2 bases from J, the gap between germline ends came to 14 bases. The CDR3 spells CASGLSDTTDTQYF. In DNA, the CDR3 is TGTGCCAGCGGCCTATCCGACACCACAGATACGCAGTATTTT.

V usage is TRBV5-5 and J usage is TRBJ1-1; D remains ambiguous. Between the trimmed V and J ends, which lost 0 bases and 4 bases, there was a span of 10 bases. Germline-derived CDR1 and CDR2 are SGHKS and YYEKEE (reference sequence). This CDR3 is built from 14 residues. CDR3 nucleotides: TGTGCCAGCAGCTTGGAAGGGATGGGCACTGAAGCTTTCTTT. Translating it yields CASSLEGMGTEAFF.

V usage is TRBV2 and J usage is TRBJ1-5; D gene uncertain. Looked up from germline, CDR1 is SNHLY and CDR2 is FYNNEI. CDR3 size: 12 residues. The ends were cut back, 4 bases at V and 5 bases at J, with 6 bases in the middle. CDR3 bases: TGTGCCAGCAGTGGGATGGATCAGCCCCAGCATTTT. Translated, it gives CASSGMDQPQHF.